The present T cell receptor (beta chain) was sequenced within a study of cytomegalovirus exposure and HLA in healthy donors. Broader study findings: Later analysis found that TCR beta chains associated with HLA were more clonally expanded than other, equally common chains. A later analysis reportedly found fewer N-insertions in an Asian-associated ancestry cluster than the roughly 670-donor mean.

PCR primers comprised 60 Vbeta and 13 Jbeta primers. Here immunoSEQ multiplex PCR was the method, and the copy in TCRdb shows in-frame clones only, minus some. The sample has approximately 160,000 clones, over 80% seen once. As regards this clone: What it recognizes is unknown.

Unmatched junction bases numbered 8, after V lost 6 bases and J lost 4 bases. Germline V gene data show CDR1 as MNHNS and CDR2 as SASEGT. The CDR3 runs 15 residues. This TCR derives from a human donor in good health. This chain uses TRBV6-1 with TRBJ2-5; the match to TRBD2 covers 10 bases. The sample consisted of PBMCs. The CDR3 protein is CASRPSGGARETQYF. The CDR3, as DNA: TGTGCCAGCAGACCCAGCGGGGGGGCGAGAGAGACCCAGTACTTC.